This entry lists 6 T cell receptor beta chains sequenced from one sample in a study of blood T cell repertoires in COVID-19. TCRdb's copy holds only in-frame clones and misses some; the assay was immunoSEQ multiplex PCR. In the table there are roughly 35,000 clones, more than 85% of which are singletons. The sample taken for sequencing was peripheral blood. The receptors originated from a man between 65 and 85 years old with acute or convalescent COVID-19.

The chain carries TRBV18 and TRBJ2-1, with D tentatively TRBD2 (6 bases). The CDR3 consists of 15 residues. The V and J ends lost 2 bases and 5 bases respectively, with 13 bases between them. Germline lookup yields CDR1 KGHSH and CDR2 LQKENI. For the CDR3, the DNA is TGTGCCAGCTCACCAAACGGGGGAACAAACAATGAGCAGTTCTTC. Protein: CASSPNGGTNNEQFF.

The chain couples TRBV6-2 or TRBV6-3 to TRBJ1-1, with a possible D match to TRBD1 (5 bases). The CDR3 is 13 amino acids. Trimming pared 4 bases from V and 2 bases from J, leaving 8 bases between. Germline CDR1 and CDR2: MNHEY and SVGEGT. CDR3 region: CASSSQGNTEAFF. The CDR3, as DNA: TGTGCCAGCAGTTCGCAGGGAAACACTGAAGCTTTCTTT.

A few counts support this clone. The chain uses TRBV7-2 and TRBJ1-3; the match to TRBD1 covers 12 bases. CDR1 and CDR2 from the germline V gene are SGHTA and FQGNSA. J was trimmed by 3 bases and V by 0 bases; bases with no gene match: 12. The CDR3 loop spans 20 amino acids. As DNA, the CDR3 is TGTGCCAGCAGCTTAGCGGCCCCGGGACAGGGGGCTAAGGGTGGAAACACCATATATTTT. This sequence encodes CASSLAAPGQGAKGGNTIYF.

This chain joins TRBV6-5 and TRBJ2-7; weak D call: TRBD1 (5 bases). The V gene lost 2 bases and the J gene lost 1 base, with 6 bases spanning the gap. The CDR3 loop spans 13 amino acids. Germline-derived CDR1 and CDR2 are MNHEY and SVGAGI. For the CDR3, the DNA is TGTGCCAGCAGTTACCCAGGGTCCTACGAGCAGTACTTC. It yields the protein CASSYPGSYEQYF.

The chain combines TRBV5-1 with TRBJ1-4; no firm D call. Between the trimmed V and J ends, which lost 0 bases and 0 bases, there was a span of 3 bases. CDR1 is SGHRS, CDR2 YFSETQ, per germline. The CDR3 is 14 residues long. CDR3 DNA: TGCGCCAGCAGCTTGGGGCCAACTAATGAAAAACTGTTTTTT. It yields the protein CASSLGPTNEKLFF.

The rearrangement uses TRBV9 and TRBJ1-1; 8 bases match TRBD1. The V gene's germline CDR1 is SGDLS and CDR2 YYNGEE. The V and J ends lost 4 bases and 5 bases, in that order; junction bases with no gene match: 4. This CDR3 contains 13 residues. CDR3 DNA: TGTGCCAGCAGCCCCAGGGGGCAAACTGAAGCTTTCTTT. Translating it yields CASSPRGQTEAFF.